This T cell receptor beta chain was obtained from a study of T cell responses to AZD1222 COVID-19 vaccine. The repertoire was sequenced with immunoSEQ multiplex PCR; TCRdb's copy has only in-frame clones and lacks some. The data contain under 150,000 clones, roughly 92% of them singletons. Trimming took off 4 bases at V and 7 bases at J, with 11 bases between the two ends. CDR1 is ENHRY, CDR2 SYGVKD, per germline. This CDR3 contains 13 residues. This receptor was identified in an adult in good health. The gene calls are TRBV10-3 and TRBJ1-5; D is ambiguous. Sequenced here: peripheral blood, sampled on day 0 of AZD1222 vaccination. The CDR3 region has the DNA TGTGCCATCAGTGCCGCTGATCAACAGCCCCAGCATTTT. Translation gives CAISAADQQPQHF.